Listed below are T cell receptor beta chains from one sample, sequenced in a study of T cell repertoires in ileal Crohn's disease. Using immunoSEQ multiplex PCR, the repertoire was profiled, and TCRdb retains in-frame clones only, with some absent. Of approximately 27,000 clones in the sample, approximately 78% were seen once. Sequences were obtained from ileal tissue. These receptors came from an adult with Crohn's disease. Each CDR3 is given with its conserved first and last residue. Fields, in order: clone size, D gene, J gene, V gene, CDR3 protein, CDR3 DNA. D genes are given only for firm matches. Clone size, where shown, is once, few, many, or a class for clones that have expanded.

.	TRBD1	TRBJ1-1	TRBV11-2	CASSYKGTGGTEAFF	TGTGCCAGCAGCTATAAGGGGACAGGGGGGACTGAAGCTTTCTTT
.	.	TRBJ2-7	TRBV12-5	CASGFSRGGYEQYF	TGTGCTAGTGGTTTCTCGCGGGGCGGCTACGAGCAGTACTTC
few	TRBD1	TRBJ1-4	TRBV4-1	CASSHGDRGGEKLFF	TGCGCCAGCAGCCATGGGGACAGGGGGGGAGAAAAACTGTTTTTT
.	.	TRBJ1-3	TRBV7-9	CASSSTVGWGGGNTIYF	TGTGCCAGCAGCTCGACCGTTGGTTGGGGCGGTGGGAACACCATATATTTT
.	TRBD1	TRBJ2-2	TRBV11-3	CASSLGQGSPGELFF	TGTGCCAGCAGTCTCGGACAGGGATCTCCCGGGGAGCTGTTTTTT
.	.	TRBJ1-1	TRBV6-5	CASSFPGLRLAFF	TGTGCCAGCAGTTTCCCAGGGCTGAGATTGGCTTTCTTT
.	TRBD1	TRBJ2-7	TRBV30	CAWSDRGTYEQYF	TGTGCCTGGAGTGACAGGGGTACCTACGAGCAGTACTTC
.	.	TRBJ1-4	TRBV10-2	CASSEGGGWEKLFF	TGCGCCAGCAGTGAGGGGGGGGGCTGGGAAAAACTGTTTTTT
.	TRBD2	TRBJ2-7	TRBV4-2	CASSQAGLGVPYEQYF	TGTGCCAGCAGCCAAGCCGGACTAGGGGTCCCATACGAGCAGTACTTC
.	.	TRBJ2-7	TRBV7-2	CASSFRQDYEQYF	TGTGCCAGCAGCTTTCGACAGGACTACGAGCAGTACTTC
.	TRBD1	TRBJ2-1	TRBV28	CATDRGGYNEQFF	TGTGCCACCGACAGGGGCGGATACAATGAGCAGTTCTTC
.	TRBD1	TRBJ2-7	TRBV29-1	CSVGQDRGSEQYF	TGCAGCGTTGGTCAGGACAGGGGATCCGAGCAGTACTTC
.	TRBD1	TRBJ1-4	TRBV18	CASSADRTTEKLFF	TGTGCCAGCTCGGCGGACAGGACGACCGAAAAACTGTTTTTT
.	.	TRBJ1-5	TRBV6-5	CASSRAGGAGQPQHF	TGTGCCAGCAGCCGCGCGGGGGGCGCGGGACAGCCCCAGCATTTT
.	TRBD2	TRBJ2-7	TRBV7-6	CASSPGAGLAGYEQYF	TGTGCCAGCAGCCCGGGGGCTGGACTAGCGGGGTACGAGCAGTACTTC
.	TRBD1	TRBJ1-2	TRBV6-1	CASILTGGYGYTF	TGTGCCAGCATCCTGACAGGGGGCTATGGCTACACCTTC